This TCR beta chain was obtained from a study of CD8+ T cells in alopecia areata. V dropped 11 bases and J dropped 10 bases, with 17 bases sitting between them. This CDR3 spans 11 amino acids. Germline lookup yields CDR1 SNHLY and CDR2 FYNNEI. Reverse transcribed after extraction, RNA yielded cDNA as the sequencing template. Sequenced by immunoSEQ multiplex PCR; TCRdb stores in-frame clones only, minus some. The table lists some 170,000 clones, 58% of them singletons, with 15% to 20% in the top ten. Treatment in this sample: oral pan-JAK inhibitor, 5-10 mg twice daily. In alopecia areata patients, both lesional scalp punch biopsies and peripheral blood were collected.

The sequencing here drew on CD4+ T cells sorted from blood, taken between weeks 55 and 70, from a patient treated with tofacitinib. The gene calls are TRBV2 and TRBJ1-2; D is ambiguous. The sequence came from a human donor with alopecia areata. CDR3 bases: TGTGCCTCCCGAACGAGGGTAGACTACACCTTC. Protein sequence: CASRTRVDYTF.